These T cell receptor beta chains were read from a single sample in a study of control samples from healthy donors and cancer patients. This table comes from immunoSEQ multiplex PCR, and its TCRdb copy is limited to in-frame clones, with some not included. Found here are nearly 40,000 clones, 80% to 95% of them singletons; the top ten hold less than 4.5%. Sequencing was carried out using blood. The source of these receptors is a woman in her fifties or sixties in good health. The CDR3 runs from the conserved cysteine through the conserved F or W. Each record gives: V gene, clone size, D gene, J gene, CDR3 DNA, CDR3 protein. D genes are given only for firm matches. Expanded clones get a size class; other rows say once, few or many, or leave the size out.

V gene: TRBV5-1; clone size: -; D gene: -; J gene: TRBJ1-1; CDR3 DNA: TGCGCCAGCAGCTCGCCCTCCGGGACCCAAGCTTTCTTT; CDR3 protein: CASSSPSGTQAFF
V gene: TRBV19; clone size: few; D gene: -; J gene: TRBJ2-1; CDR3 DNA: TGTGCCAGTAGTATTCTATGGCGATATGAGCAGTTCTTC; CDR3 protein: CASSILWRYEQFF
V gene: TRBV28; clone size: few; D gene: -; J gene: TRBJ1-5; CDR3 DNA: TGTGCCAGCAGTCTAATACCTGATAATGGTCCTCAGCCCCAGCATTTT; CDR3 protein: CASSLIPDNGPQPQHF
V gene: TRBV28; clone size: -; D gene: -; J gene: TRBJ2-7; CDR3 DNA: TGTGCCAGCACCAAGGGAGTATCAGCCTACGAGCAGTACTTC; CDR3 protein: CASTKGVSAYEQYF
V gene: TRBV18; clone size: -; D gene: -; J gene: TRBJ2-1; CDR3 DNA: TGTGCCAGCTCAACCTTACCGCCCCAGTCCACCTACAATGAGCAGTTCTTC; CDR3 protein: CASSTLPPQSTYNEQFF
V gene: TRBV2; clone size: -; D gene: -; J gene: TRBJ2-7; CDR3 DNA: TGTGCCAGCAGTGAAGTTGGCTTTTACGAGCAGTACTTC; CDR3 protein: CASSEVGFYEQYF
V gene: TRBV19; clone size: -; D gene: TRBD2; J gene: TRBJ2-1; CDR3 DNA: TGTGCCAGTAGTAAGCGACTAGCGGGGGACTACTCCTACAATGAGCAGTTCTTC; CDR3 protein: CASSKRLAGDYSYNEQFF
V gene: TRBV9; clone size: -; D gene: TRBD2; J gene: TRBJ2-1; CDR3 DNA: TGTGCCAGCAGCGTAGTGGCGGGGGGGCAAGTTGAGCAGTTCTTC; CDR3 protein: CASSVVAGGQVEQFF
V gene: TRBV4-3; clone size: -; D gene: -; J gene: TRBJ1-2; CDR3 DNA: TGCGCCAGCAGCCAAAGAGAGGGGACCTCGACGGGCTACACCTTC; CDR3 protein: CASSQREGTSTGYTF
V gene: TRBV4-3; clone size: -; D gene: TRBD2; J gene: TRBJ2-5; CDR3 DNA: TGCGCCAGCAGCCAAATCGACCCTCTAGCGGGAGCACAAGAGACCCAGTACTTC; CDR3 protein: CASSQIDPLAGAQETQYF
V gene: TRBV5-1; clone size: -; D gene: TRBD2; J gene: TRBJ2-7; CDR3 DNA: TGCGCCAGCAGACAAACTAGCGGGGGTATCTCCTACGAGCAGTACTTC; CDR3 protein: CASRQTSGGISYEQYF
V gene: TRBV12-5; clone size: -; D gene: TRBD1; J gene: TRBJ2-2; CDR3 DNA: TGTGCTAGTGCCCGACAGGGTACGGCATCGTCCGGGGAGCTGTTTTTT; CDR3 protein: CASARQGTASSGELFF
V gene: TRBV6-2/TRBV6-3; clone size: -; D gene: -; J gene: TRBJ1-2; CDR3 DNA: TGTGCCAGCAGTAAGGGATCCAACTATGGCTACACCTTC; CDR3 protein: CASSKGSNYGYTF
V gene: TRBV19; clone size: -; D gene: -; J gene: TRBJ1-2; CDR3 DNA: TGTGCCAGTAGTATACACCGAGGAGGTGGCTACACCTTC; CDR3 protein: CASSIHRGGGYTF
V gene: TRBV3-1/TRBV3-2; clone size: -; D gene: -; J gene: TRBJ2-1; CDR3 DNA: TGTGCCAGCAGCCAGGGGGACCAGAGCTCCTACAATGAGCAGTTCTTC; CDR3 protein: CASSQGDQSSYNEQFF
V gene: TRBV5-8; clone size: -; D gene: TRBD1; J gene: TRBJ1-4; CDR3 DNA: TGTGCCAGCAGCTTCGGGGGGACAGGGAGAGCAACTAATGAAAAACTGTTTTTT; CDR3 protein: CASSFGGTGRATNEKLFF
V gene: TRBV27; clone size: once; D gene: TRBD2; J gene: TRBJ2-1; CDR3 DNA: TGTGCCAGCAGTTTAATGAGGGCTAGCGGGGTGGTTAATGAGCAGTTCTTC; CDR3 protein: CASSLMRASGVVNEQFF
V gene: TRBV3-1/TRBV3-2; clone size: -; D gene: TRBD2; J gene: TRBJ2-3; CDR3 DNA: TGTGCCAGCTTCGCGGGGGGACCCACAGATACGCAGTATTTT; CDR3 protein: CASFAGGPTDTQYF
V gene: TRBV29-1; clone size: -; D gene: -; J gene: TRBJ2-7; CDR3 DNA: TGCAGCGTTGCGGACGGGTACGAGCAGTACTTC; CDR3 protein: CSVADGYEQYF
V gene: TRBV19; clone size: -; D gene: TRBD1; J gene: TRBJ2-1; CDR3 DNA: TGTGCCAGTACTCCGGCTGGAGACTCTTGGACAGGGGGTTACAATGAGCAGTTCTTC; CDR3 protein: CASTPAGDSWTGGYNEQFF
V gene: TRBV6-5; clone size: -; D gene: -; J gene: TRBJ1-1; CDR3 DNA: TGTGCCAGCTGGTCCTTGGGGTCGAGAACTGAAGCTTTCTTT; CDR3 protein: CASWSLGSRTEAFF
V gene: TRBV18; clone size: -; D gene: -; J gene: TRBJ2-2; CDR3 DNA: TGTGCCAGCTCACCACAAACAGCGAACACCGGGGAGCTGTTTTTT; CDR3 protein: CASSPQTANTGELFF
V gene: TRBV2; clone size: once; D gene: -; J gene: TRBJ1-1; CDR3 DNA: TGTGCCAGCAGCAAAAGCCGGGGAAACACTGAAGCTTTCTTT; CDR3 protein: CASSKSRGNTEAFF
V gene: TRBV5-1; clone size: -; D gene: -; J gene: TRBJ1-2; CDR3 DNA: TGCGCCAGCAGCAGTGGAAGGCTAGGCTACACCTTC; CDR3 protein: CASSSGRLGYTF
V gene: TRBV24-1; clone size: -; D gene: -; J gene: TRBJ2-3; CDR3 DNA: TGTGCCACCAGTGATGTGCAGATCAGAGATACGCAGTATTTT; CDR3 protein: CATSDVQIRDTQYF
V gene: TRBV7-9; clone size: -; D gene: -; J gene: TRBJ2-7; CDR3 DNA: TGTGCCAGCAGCCCCCAGTCGGCATCCTACGAGCAGTACTTC; CDR3 protein: CASSPQSASYEQYF
V gene: TRBV18; clone size: -; D gene: -; J gene: TRBJ1-2; CDR3 DNA: TGTGCCAGCTCTAACCTAGGGGCAAACTATGGCTACACCTTC; CDR3 protein: CASSNLGANYGYTF
V gene: TRBV5-4; clone size: -; D gene: -; J gene: TRBJ1-3; CDR3 DNA: TGTGCCAGCAGCTTGAAGCGGGGACACTCTGGAAACACCATATATTTT; CDR3 protein: CASSLKRGHSGNTIYF
V gene: TRBV6-6; clone size: -; D gene: -; J gene: TRBJ1-5; CDR3 DNA: TGTGCCAGCAGTTACGACGTTATAGGTCAGCCCCAGCATTTT; CDR3 protein: CASSYDVIGQPQHF
V gene: TRBV3-1/TRBV3-2; clone size: -; D gene: -; J gene: TRBJ2-2; CDR3 DNA: TGTGCCAGCAATCAGGCGGACACCGGGGAGCTGTTTTTT; CDR3 protein: CASNQADTGELFF
V gene: TRBV18; clone size: -; D gene: -; J gene: TRBJ2-3; CDR3 DNA: TGTGCCAGCTCACCCACCGGGACCGGGGATGGGGGGCAGTATTTT; CDR3 protein: CASSPTGTGDGGQYF
V gene: TRBV10-3; clone size: -; D gene: -; J gene: TRBJ1-2; CDR3 DNA: TGTGCCATCAGTGAGAGAGCTTTGGAGACTAACTATGGCTACACCTTC; CDR3 protein: CAISERALETNYGYTF
V gene: TRBV29-1; clone size: -; D gene: -; J gene: TRBJ2-3; CDR3 DNA: TGCACCTCGCGGGGCCCGGGTGATACGCAGTATTTT; CDR3 protein: CTSRGPGDTQYF
V gene: TRBV5-1; clone size: -; D gene: -; J gene: TRBJ1-3; CDR3 DNA: TGCGCCAGCAAAGAGGGAGGAAGAAGAAACACCATATATTTT; CDR3 protein: CASKEGGRRNTIYF
V gene: TRBV5-1; clone size: once; D gene: -; J gene: TRBJ1-4; CDR3 DNA: TGCGCCAGCAGCTTGACCAGGGTCGGTGAAAAACTGTTTTTT; CDR3 protein: CASSLTRVGEKLFF
V gene: TRBV3-1/TRBV3-2; clone size: once; D gene: -; J gene: TRBJ1-1; CDR3 DNA: TGTGCCAGCAGCCAAGGACCCTCTGAAGCTTTCTTT; CDR3 protein: CASSQGPSEAFF
V gene: TRBV5-4; clone size: -; D gene: TRBD1; J gene: TRBJ1-4; CDR3 DNA: TGTGCCAGCAGCCCGGGCAGGGGGCGGATCCCGGAAAAACTGTTTTTT; CDR3 protein: CASSPGRGRIPEKLFF
V gene: TRBV7-2; clone size: -; D gene: TRBD1; J gene: TRBJ2-4; CDR3 DNA: TGTGCCAGCAGCTTTCAGACAGGGGGCGATGGCATTCAGTACTTC; CDR3 protein: CASSFQTGGDGIQYF
V gene: TRBV19; clone size: -; D gene: TRBD1; J gene: TRBJ1-1; CDR3 DNA: TGTGCCAGTAGGGCCCGGGACAGGAACACTGAAGCTTTCTTT; CDR3 protein: CASRARDRNTEAFF
V gene: TRBV28; clone size: -; D gene: -; J gene: TRBJ1-6; CDR3 DNA: TGTGCCAGCAGTCCCGTAGGAGGGGCGAATTCACCCCTCCACTTT; CDR3 protein: CASSPVGGANSPLHF
V gene: TRBV7-9; clone size: -; D gene: TRBD1; J gene: TRBJ2-3; CDR3 DNA: TGTGCCAGCAGCCGCAAAAACGACAGGGCGAATGCAGATACGCAGTATTTT; CDR3 protein: CASSRKNDRANADTQYF
V gene: TRBV4-3; clone size: -; D gene: -; J gene: TRBJ1-5; CDR3 DNA: TGCGCCAGCAGCCATGAGACCGGGACCGGGCAGCCCCAGCATTTT; CDR3 protein: CASSHETGTGQPQHF
V gene: TRBV15; clone size: once; D gene: -; J gene: TRBJ1-5; CDR3 DNA: TGTGCCACCAGCAGAGATGGGACAATATACCAGCCCCAGCATTTT; CDR3 protein: CATSRDGTIYQPQHF
V gene: TRBV3-1/TRBV3-2; clone size: -; D gene: -; J gene: TRBJ1-2; CDR3 DNA: TGTGCCAGCAGCCAAGATGACAGTCTGGGGCCGTCCTATGGCTACACCTTC; CDR3 protein: CASSQDDSLGPSYGYTF
V gene: TRBV5-1; clone size: -; D gene: -; J gene: TRBJ1-4; CDR3 DNA: TGCGCCAGCAGCTTGGAAGGGAATGAAAAACTGTTTTTT; CDR3 protein: CASSLEGNEKLFF
V gene: TRBV5-6; clone size: -; D gene: -; J gene: TRBJ1-3; CDR3 DNA: TGTGCCAGCAGCCGGGGGCGGAGGATTTGGAACACCATATATTTT; CDR3 protein: CASSRGRRIWNTIYF
V gene: TRBV14; clone size: -; D gene: -; J gene: TRBJ1-1; CDR3 DNA: TGTGCCAGCAGCCACCCGAGGGGGGGCAGGCCCACTGAAGCTTTCTTT; CDR3 protein: CASSHPRGGRPTEAFF
V gene: TRBV5-4; clone size: -; D gene: -; J gene: TRBJ1-5; CDR3 DNA: TGTGCCAGCAGCACAGGGTTGGATCAGCCCCAGCATTTT; CDR3 protein: CASSTGLDQPQHF
V gene: TRBV7-2; clone size: -; D gene: -; J gene: TRBJ1-5; CDR3 DNA: TGTGCCAGCAGCTTAGGAGGGGATGGTCAGCCCCAGCATTTT; CDR3 protein: CASSLGGDGQPQHF
V gene: TRBV7-6; clone size: few; D gene: -; J gene: TRBJ2-2; CDR3 DNA: TGTGCCAGCAGCTTATATCGTAACACCGGGGAGCTGTTTTTT; CDR3 protein: CASSLYRNTGELFF
V gene: TRBV28; clone size: -; D gene: TRBD1; J gene: TRBJ1-1; CDR3 DNA: TGTGCCAGCAGCACCAATGCCGGGACAGGGATCTTCTTT; CDR3 protein: CASSTNAGTGIFF
V gene: TRBV6-2/TRBV6-3; clone size: -; D gene: -; J gene: TRBJ2-1; CDR3 DNA: TGTGCCAGCAGTTACCAGGGACGGTCTAGCAATGAGCAGTTCTTC; CDR3 protein: CASSYQGRSSNEQFF
V gene: TRBV6-6; clone size: -; D gene: TRBD1; J gene: TRBJ1-1; CDR3 DNA: TGTGCCAGCAGTCCCGGGACAGGGGACTTCACTGAAGCTTTCTTT; CDR3 protein: CASSPGTGDFTEAFF